Listed here are 10 T cell receptor beta chains from one sample, sequenced in a study of cytomegalovirus exposure and HLA in healthy donors. Primers included in the PCR were 60 Vbeta and 13 Jbeta primers. The protocol was immunoSEQ multiplex PCR, while the TCRdb copy is restricted to in-frame clones and leaves out a portion. The sample yields 250,000 or so clones, 80% to 95% seen once. Sequenced material: PBMCs. The receptor source for this set is a girl aged 2 to 9 in good health and CMV-seronegative.

V gene TRBV28 combines with J gene TRBJ1-3; D unclear. CDR3 length equals 16 residues. Deletions cut 6 bases from V and 2 bases from J, with 17 bases between. Germline values: CDR1 MDHEN, CDR2 SYDVKM. In DNA, the CDR3 is TGTGCCAGCAGCCTGTTTAGTTCTGGTACTGGAAACACCATATATTTT. Protein sequence: CASSLFSSGTGNTIYF.

A few counts support this clone. The V call is TRBV19, the J call TRBJ2-2; 9 nucleotides agree with TRBD2. Germline V CDR1 and CDR2: LNHDA, SQIVND (reference sequence). J was trimmed by 4 bases and V by 10 bases; bases with no gene match: 10. CDR3 size: 15 residues. The CDR3 DNA follows: TGTGCCACCGCGGGGCGGGAGGGCCCCACCGGGGAGCTGTTTTTT. This sequence encodes CATAGREGPTGELFF. The whole variable domain, remainder taken from reference TRBV19 and TRBJ2-2, is DGGITQSPKYLFRKEGQNVTLSCEQNLNHDAMYWYRQDPGQGLRLIYYSQIVNDFQKGDIAEGYSVSREKKESFPLTVTSAQKNPTAFYLCATAGREGPTGELFFGEGSRLTVL.

The V call is TRBV7-8, the J call TRBJ2-4, with 14 nucleotides matching TRBD2. Losses at the gene ends were 5 bases for V and 0 bases for J; bases not matched to a gene: 12. CDR1 is SGHVS and CDR2 is FQNEAQ in the germline V gene. There are 20 residues in the CDR3. The CDR3 sequence: CASSPGTSGSVRLAKNIQYF. For the CDR3, the DNA is TGTGCCAGCAGCCCGGGGACTAGCGGGAGCGTCCGCCTAGCCAAAAACATTCAGTACTTC.

The chain's CDR3 is CASIFGGVAGGLADTQYF. The CDR3 nucleotides are TGTGCCAGCATTTTTGGGGGGGTAGCGGGAGGATTGGCAGATACGCAGTATTTT. This chain uses TRBV2 with TRBJ2-3, with 10 bases matching TRBD2. Losses at the gene ends were 7 bases for V and 4 bases for J; bases not matched to a gene: 17. This CDR3 spans 18 amino acids. The germline gives CDR1 SNHLY, CDR2 FYNNEI.

The V call is TRBV29-1, the J call TRBJ1-2; 8 nucleotides match TRBD1. CDR1 SQVTM and CDR2 ANQGSEA come from the germline V gene. Losses at the gene ends were 6 bases for V and 4 bases for J; bases not matched to a gene: 16. The CDR3 spans 16 residues. The CDR3 reads CSVVGRDRSPIYGYTF. The CDR3 bases are TGCAGCGTGGTGGGCCGGGACAGGTCGCCAATCTATGGCTACACCTTC.

The chain uses TRBV29-1 and TRBJ2-7; 7 positions match TRBD1. The CDR3 covers 12 residues. The ends lost 6 bases at V and 2 bases at J; junction bases unmatched: 4. Germline CDR1 SQVTM, CDR2 ANQGSEA. The CDR3 DNA follows: TGCAGCGTCATGACAGGGCCCTACGAGCAGTACTTC. Protein product: CSVMTGPYEQYF.

The V and J genes are TRBV4-2 and TRBJ2-1, with 8 bases aligning to TRBD1. Germline CDR1 LGHNA, CDR2 YNFKEQ. CDR3 length: 17 residues. V was pared by 0 bases and J by 4 bases, with 8 bases of the junction left unmatched. The CDR3 coding sequence is TGTGCCAGCAGCCAAGAACCCCGTGACAGGGGATACAATGAGCAGTTCTTC. It specifies CASSQEPRDRGYNEQFF.

The chain couples TRBV30 to TRBJ1-1, with a possible D match to TRBD1 (6 bases). This CDR3 region has 14 residues. The V end was cut by 1 base, the J end by 10 bases, with 19 bases between. CDR1 GTSNPN and CDR2 SVGIG come from the germline V gene (reference sequence). The CDR3 is CAWSGEQGAYVAFF. In nucleotides, the CDR3 is TGTGCCTGGAGTGGAGAACAGGGAGCCTACGTAGCTTTCTTT. Using reference TRBV30 and TRBJ1-1 for the parts outside the CDR3, the full variable domain is SQTIHQWPATLVQPVGSPLSLECTVEGTSNPNLYWYRQAAGRGLQLLFYSVGIGQISSEVPQNLSASRPQDRQFILSSKKLLLSDSGFYLCAWSGEQGAYVAFFGQGTRLTVV.

The chain recombines TRBV7-2 with TRBJ2-7; 7 bases line up with TRBD1. Per the germline V gene, CDR1 is SGHTA and CDR2 is FQGNSA. With 8 bases clipped from V and 4 bases from J, the junction kept 8 bases outside the gene matches. This CDR3 is 13 amino acids long. CDR3 region: CASRLRQGYEQYF. The CDR3 DNA follows: TGTGCCAGCCGCCTGAGACAGGGATACGAGCAGTACTTC.

The CDR3 sequence is CASSIWTGGGQPQHF. The DNA for the CDR3 is TGTGCCAGTAGTATTTGGACAGGGGGGGGTCAGCCCCAGCATTTT. The chain has TRBV19 and TRBJ1-5; 10 bases align to TRBD1. V lost 3 bases and J lost 6; bases outside the gene matches: 5. Germline lookup yields CDR1 LNHDA and CDR2 SQIVND (reference sequence). The CDR3 is made up of 15 amino acids.